This TCR beta chain was found in a study of T cell responses to AZD1222 COVID-19 vaccine. To note about this clone: Its antigen is undetermined.

V lost 0 bases to trimming and J lost 3 bases, with 9 bases between them. Germline lookup yields CDR1 MNHEY and CDR2 SVGEGT. The CDR3 length is 14 residues. General study points: Spike-specific TCRs gained breadth and depth after people received two AZD1222 doses.

Produced via immunoSEQ multiplex PCR; TCRdb's table is partial and in-frame only. The profile covers roughly 93,000 clones, with roughly 90% appearing a single time and roughly 24% taken by the ten largest. This specimen was peripheral blood, taken on day 0 of AZD1222 vaccination. The J gene is TRBJ2-7, the V gene TRBV6-2 or TRBV6-3; D perhaps matches TRBD1 (5 bases). The sequence was collected from an adult in good health. The CDR3 is CASSYSQGLYEQYF. CDR3 bases: TGTGCCAGCAGTTACTCGCAGGGTCTCTACGAGCAGTACTTC.